Below are 20 T cell receptor beta chains sequenced from a single sample in a study of control samples from healthy donors and cancer patients. The assay was immunoSEQ multiplex PCR, and TCRdb's table has in-frame clones only and misses some. The table lists approximately 49,000 clones, approximately 89% of them singletons. Sample: PBMCs. The receptors stem from a man aged 40-49 years with colorectal cancer.

This clone was observed a single time. The chain links TRBV7-8 to TRBJ2-6, with 8 bases identical to TRBD1. CDR3 length equals 15 residues. Germline lookup yields CDR1 SGHVS and CDR2 FQNEAQ. V shed 6 bases and J 1 base; nucleotides not matched to a gene: 2. CDR3 bases: TGTGCCAGCAGGACAGGGGTTTCTGGGGCCAACGTCCTGACTTTC. Translating gives CASRTGVSGANVLTF.

The rearrangement uses TRBV3-1 (or the pseudogene TRBV3-2) and TRBJ1-2, with D hard to call. V was clipped by 5 bases and J by 2 bases, with 6 bases between them. Germline V gives CDR1 LGHDT, CDR2 YNNKEL (reference sequence). There are 12 residues in the CDR3. This CDR3 reads CASSIQNYGYTF. Here the CDR3 DNA reads TGTGCCAGCAGCATACAGAACTATGGCTACACCTTC.

V is TRBV9 and J is TRBJ2-7, with D possibly being TRBD1 or TRBD2 (5 bases each). This CDR3 comprises 14 residues. V lost 0 bases and J 3 bases, leaving 10 bases between the germline ends. Germline V gene sequence: CDR1 SGDLS, CDR2 YYNGEE. This CDR3 is CASSVGGNGYEQYF. DNA for the CDR3: TGTGCCAGCAGCGTAGGGGGGAACGGCTACGAGCAGTACTTC.

This chain uses TRBV10-3 with TRBJ1-6; D is perhaps TRBD1 (6 bases). The CDR3 spans 16 residues. Germline V gene lookup returns CDR1 ENHRY and CDR2 SYGVKD. The V gene lost 1 base and the J gene lost 1 base, with 8 bases spanning the gap. CDR3 loop: CAISEFRGSYNSPLHF. The CDR3 DNA is TGTGCCATCAGTGAGTTCAGGGGTTCCTATAATTCACCCCTCCACTTT.

The table lists this clone with a count of one. The chain joins TRBV6-5 to TRBJ2-7, with 10 bases matching TRBD2. Germline loops: CDR1 MNHEY, CDR2 SVGAGI. This CDR3 is 15 amino acids long. V lost 7 bases and J lost 3; bases outside the gene matches: 9. CDR3 amino acids: CASKRGGTSVYEQYF. CDR3 nucleotide sequence: TGTGCCAGCAAGAGGGGCGGGACTAGCGTCTACGAGCAGTACTTC.

The rearrangement uses TRBV27 and TRBJ1-5; D unresolved. Germline V gives CDR1 MNHEY, CDR2 SMNVEV (reference sequence). V was clipped by 9 bases and J by 7 bases, with 13 bases between them. The CDR3 runs 12 residues. The CDR3 sequence: CASGSARQPQHF. CDR3 DNA sequence: TGTGCCAGTGGCAGCGCCCGGCAGCCCCAGCATTTT.

The chain has TRBV5-8 and TRBJ2-7; D not certain. Trimming took off 2 bases at V and 0 bases at J, with 12 bases between the two ends. Germline assignment: CDR1 SGHTS and CDR2 YDEGEE. CDR3 length: 15 residues. The CDR3 nucleotides read TGTGCCAGCAGCTTTGGGATTAGTAGCTCCTACGAGCAGTACTTC. It yields the protein CASSFGISSSYEQYF.

The chain uses TRBV6-4 and TRBJ2-3; 12 positions agree with TRBD2. The germline V gene encodes CDR1 MRHNA and CDR2 SNTAGT. V lost 3 bases to trimming and J lost 5 bases; unmatched junction nucleotides: 0. This CDR3 is built from 14 residues. CDR3 region: CASSEGLAGDTQYF. DNA of the CDR3: TGTGCCAGCAGTGAGGGACTAGCGGGAGATACGCAGTATTTT.

This chain joins TRBV6-2 or TRBV6-3 and TRBJ2-1; D perhaps matches TRBD2 (6 bases). The germline gives CDR1 MNHEY, CDR2 SVGEGT. The CDR3 has 16 amino acids. With 2 bases removed from V and 2 bases from J, the gap between germline ends came to 13 bases. Here the CDR3 reads CASSYKGTGAYNEQFF. The CDR3 DNA reads as TGTGCCAGCAGTTACAAGGGGACTGGGGCCTACAATGAGCAGTTCTTC.

V is TRBV6-5 and J is TRBJ2-2, with D perhaps given as TRBD1 or TRBD2 (5 bases each). The V gene lost 4 bases and the J gene lost 6 bases, with 15 bases spanning the gap. Looked up from germline, CDR1 is MNHEY and CDR2 is SVGAGI. CDR3 length: 15 amino acids. CDR3 bases: TGTGCCAGCAGTTTGGCTGAGGGGCGATCCGGGGAGCTGTTTTTT. Translation: CASSLAEGRSGELFF.

This clone has only a few counts. This rearrangement joins TRBV10-1 to TRBJ2-1; D unresolved. This CDR3 region has 15 residues. Germline CDR1 WNHNN, CDR2 SYGVQD (reference sequence). Trimming took off 3 bases at V and 6 bases at J, with 15 bases between the two ends. CDR3 amino acids: CASSDRSTESNEQFF. Written as DNA, the CDR3 is TGCGCCAGCAGTGATCGTAGCACAGAATCCAATGAGCAGTTCTTC.

CDR3 in DNA: TGCAGCGTGGGTAAACAGTCCTATGGCTACACCTTC. Encoded protein: CSVGKQSYGYTF. The V call is TRBV29-1, the J call TRBJ1-2; D unresolved. V lost 6 bases to trimming and J lost 4 bases, with 12 bases between them. This CDR3 comprises 12 residues. Germline V gene sequence: CDR1 SQVTM, CDR2 ANQGSEA.

This clone was recorded a few times. J is TRBJ2-1 and V is TRBV5-4; a weak D match, TRBD2 (7 bases). In germline, CDR1 is SGHNT, CDR2 YYREEE (reference sequence). The CDR3 has 16 residues. V was trimmed by 3 bases and J by 1 base, leaving 14 bases between them. The CDR3 spells CASSYGGANSYNEQFF. The CDR3 DNA sequence: TGTGCCAGCAGCTATGGGGGGGCTAATTCCTACAATGAGCAGTTCTTC.

V gene TRBV30 combines with J gene TRBJ1-2, with 10 bases that match TRBD1. Germline assignment: CDR1 GTSNPN and CDR2 SVGIG (reference sequence). V gave up 2 bases and J gave up 7 bases; unmatched junction bases: 1. The CDR3 extends over 12 amino acids. The CDR3 DNA reads as TGTGCCTGGAGTTGGACAGGGGGTGGCTACACCTTC. Amino acid sequence: CAWSWTGGGYTF.

The chain combines TRBV2 with TRBJ2-5, with 7 nucleotides matching TRBD2. The CDR3 length is 13 residues. Germline lookup yields CDR1 SNHLY and CDR2 FYNNEI. V dropped 7 bases and J dropped 1; count of bases not matched to a gene: 3. This CDR3 reads CASTGLSQETQYF. DNA for the CDR3: TGTGCCAGCACGGGACTATCCCAAGAGACCCAGTACTTC.

The V gene is TRBV6-5, the J gene TRBJ2-7, with 7 bases matching TRBD1. Germline loops: CDR1 MNHEY, CDR2 SVGAGI. The V gene end was trimmed by 4 bases and the J gene end by 4 bases; junction bases not matched to a gene: 4. The CDR3 loop spans 13 amino acids. CDR3 nucleotides: TGTGCCAGCAGTTCCGGGACAGAATACGAGCAGTACTTC. Its translation: CASSSGTEYEQYF.

The chain couples TRBV6-2 or TRBV6-3 to TRBJ2-7; 7 nucleotides match TRBD2. Germline loops: CDR1 MNHEY, CDR2 SVGEGT. J was trimmed by 3 bases and V by 4 bases; bases with no gene match: 6. The CDR3 is 14 amino acids. The CDR3 sequence is CASSFAGAGYEQYF. For the CDR3, the DNA is TGTGCCAGCAGTTTTGCGGGAGCGGGCTACGAGCAGTACTTC.

This clone was detected only a few times. The chain combines TRBV6-5 with TRBJ1-1; D is undetermined. CDR1 is MNHEY and CDR2 is SVGAGI in the germline V gene. Trimming stripped 6 bases from V and 5 bases from J, with 13 bases between. CDR3 length: 13 residues. CDR3 residues: CASSTSLGTEAFF. The CDR3 DNA follows: TGTGCCAGCAGCACCTCTTTGGGAACTGAAGCTTTCTTT.

The gene calls are TRBV10-2 and TRBJ1-1; TRBD1 matches at 7 bases. The junction had 8 bases not matched to a gene; V was cut back by 10 bases and J by 3 bases. This CDR3 region has 13 residues. Germline V gives CDR1 WSHSY, CDR2 SAAADI. In DNA form, the CDR3 reads TGCGCCACCGCGGACAGGTCATACACTGAAGCTTTCTTT. Translation: CATADRSYTEAFF.

The chain couples TRBV5-1 to TRBJ1-1; unclear D gene. CDR1 SGHRS and CDR2 YFSETQ come from the germline V gene. CDR3 length equals 15 residues. Trimming took 1 base from V and 1 from J, leaving 11 bases between them. CDR3 DNA sequence: TGCGCCAGCAGCTTGTTCGGCACCTCGAACACTGAAGCTTTCTTT. It encodes CASSLFGTSNTEAFF.